The clone carrying this TCR beta chain appeared many times. Each of the donors was a healthy adult who was HIV-negative and had not had a recent acute infection or vaccination. This sample was included in a study of shared clonotypes between healthy human individuals. Study-level background: The study enrolled a couple of women and a few men aged 18 to 49.

V lost 0 bases to trimming and J lost 0 bases, with 10 bases between them. This CDR3 comprises 16 residues. Looked up from germline, CDR1 is SGDLS and CDR2 is YYNGEE. Repertoires were generated with immunoSEQ multiplex PCR, while TCRdb's copy carries only in-frame clones and drops some. The sample consists of 450,000 to 550,000 clones, approximately 79% of them appearing once. What was sequenced was PBMCs. The sequence was obtained from a woman in her thirties or forties in good health. Some clones in this sample may be carry-over from other donors' samples. The genes are TRBV9 and TRBJ2-1, with D unclear. The CDR3 DNA reads as TGTGCCAGCAGCGTAGATGGCGCCAACTCCTACAATGAGCAGTTCTTC. It yields the protein CASSVDGANSYNEQFF.